The present T cell receptor beta chain was sequenced within a study of beta chain features in type 1 diabetes (dated by TCRdb to 2017 to 2018). For the study in its entirety: Mean age, gender distribution, total cell number and subset yield did not differ between patients and healthy donors. Across all samples, approximately 98,000,000 sorted cells were examined, and cell number per subset correlated strongly with RNA yield. The study compared the TCRB repertoires of sorted circulating CD4+ T cell subsets in recently diagnosed type 1 diabetes patients with those in matched healthy donors. Regulatory and stem cell-like memory subsets were obtained from only 8 patients and about 8 healthy donors, while naive and central memory subsets were obtained from all 30 or so donors.

Each donor gave one peripheral blood draw, averaging approximately 0.11 L, which was collected into heparinised tubes. Using a panel that included CD45RO, CCR7, CD25, CD127, CD95 and CD27, naive, central memory, regulatory and stem cell-like memory CD4+ T cells were sorted on a BD FACSAria II. All sorted populations exceeded 95% purity. PBMCs were isolated right away by Lymphoprep density gradient centrifugation and were stained directly, without culture. So that batch effects would be minimized, each experiment stained and sorted samples in pairs, pairing one healthy donor with one patient. The entire amount of isolated RNA was reverse transcribed using the High Capacity cDNA Reverse Transcription Kit, so the sequenced TCRB transcripts were expressed ones. Naive, central memory and regulatory T cell samples underwent deep immunoSEQ sequencing, averaging about 3.57 million total reads per sample. Sorted cells were lysed in RLT buffer and RNA was extracted with DNase-treated RNeasy Micro or Mini kits, depending on cell number. Each cell subset was processed separately to prevent cross-contamination, with patient and healthy donor samples processed together. Using the immunoSEQ multiplex PCR, TCRB sequences were amplified from cDNA into 87-bp fragments spanning the CDR3 region. Sequencing of the amplicons was done on the Illumina HiSeq platform. The study's own analysis went as follows. PCR bias was computationally corrected using synthetic template baselines, reads within Hamming distance 2 were collapsed, and singletons that could not be merged were discarded. Reads were aligned against IMGT so that V, D and J genes, CDR3 length and insertions or deletions at six rearrangement sites could be assigned. Within each subset, clonotype counts were normalized to sorted cell number, after which true diversity and Gini coefficients were computed with the tcR R package. The overlap coefficient, calculated on TCRB nucleotide sequences, was used to measure repertoire sharing. As a proxy for the pre-selection repertoire, out-of-frame TCRB sequences from naive cells were analyzed. Entries here come from immuneACCESS through TCRdb and include only in-frame sequences with V and J called. Some clones fail to appear in such tables; in the studies checked, an unresolved V gene covers under half of the shortfall, and the cause of the remainder is unknown. From that table come the V and J calls and clone size; the DNA was used to work out D and trimming. For this sample there are about 700,000 clones; around 15% appear just once. The top ten clones comprise less than 0.025% of the sample.

The CDR3 holds 12 amino acids from the cysteine to the phenylalanine. Kept here is only the CDR3 DNA, which spans 36 bases and is read in frame from base 1. V and J are truncated by 5 bases and 1 base respectively, leaving an intervening sequence of 5 bases. CDR1 and CDR2 are drawn from the germline V gene: ENHRY, SYGVKD. Points the paper makes about the study in general: Shorter templates might be favored by PCR, yet because patient and control samples were amplified and corrected together, any such skew would affect both groups equally. Naive, central memory and regulatory TCRB repertoires appeared to be more similar among patients than among healthy donors. A moderate but significant shortening of TCRB CDR3 length was observed in type 1 diabetes patients in all four CD4+ subsets. HLA sub-analyses involved small numbers of individuals, so any influence of HLA type on TCRB rearrangement remained unresolved. At VDJ recombination sites, type 1 diabetes patients had fewer insertions and more deleted nucleotides, which implies abnormalities in thymic rearrangement. Because cDNA was sequenced instead of genomic DNA, activated cells with high expression could be over-represented, although the groups did not differ in activation or CD3 levels.

Concerning this clone: Its antigen has not been determined. No much larger clone exists at a distance of one base, and base qualities are not known.

The TCR was taken from a man in his late teens or twenties with type 1 diabetes. The sample comprised naive CD4+ T cells from blood. The label giving this sample's cell subset or site can be read as: true naive CD4+ T cells. This chain joins TRBV10-3 to TRBJ1-1; no D gene call is confident. The CDR3 region: CAISPKNTEAFF. DNA sequence: TGTGCCATCAGTCCCAAGAACACTGAAGCTTTCTTT.